The clone carrying this T cell receptor beta chain came up a few times. In the original processing: Counts of nucleated cells, estimated from reference gene primer amplification, were obtained. Data came from immunoSEQ multiplex PCR; TCRdb stores just in-frame clones and leaves some out. The DNA gave D and trimming, while V, J and clone size come from that table. This table holds approximately 64,000 clones, 81% found once. This sample stems from a study of blood T cell repertoires in COVID-19. Study-level information: The United States, Italy and Spain were the sources of the acute and convalescent COVID-19 samples.

Germline values: CDR1 MNHEY, CDR2 SMNVEV (reference sequence). CDR3 length: 13 residues. V lost 2 bases and J 7 bases, leaving 9 bases between the germline ends. The sample taken for sequencing was peripheral blood. The sequence came from a woman in her seventies with acute or convalescent COVID-19. The V call is TRBV27, the J call TRBJ2-1; D is uncertain. Here the CDR3 reads CASSLSEKNEQFF. CDR3 coding DNA: TGTGCCAGCAGTTTAAGTGAGAAAAATGAGCAGTTCTTC.